Described below is a single T cell receptor beta chain sequence and its context. Its antigen remains unidentified. Per-base qualities were not stored, and no clone one base away is much larger. The Qiagen DNeasy kit was used to extract genomic DNA both from unsorted PBMCs and from the negatively selected CD4+ and CD8+ fractions. Amplification of TCR beta CDR3 regions was done by immunoSEQ multiplex PCR with primers that anneal to V and J segments. A synthetic immune receptor repertoire was used to minimize amplification bias, and any residual bias was removed computationally once sequencing was done. Turning to the authors' computational methods: Repertoire diversity was quantified as the Shannon entropy index using custom Python scripts. The unsorted, CD4+ and CD8+ repertoires were each analyzed separately, with the exception of combined analyses, where CD4+ and CD8+ sequences were merged in silico. Clonal expansion was defined as a frequency increase of at least 2-fold after treatment compared with C1D1, and clones undetected at baseline were assigned a pseudocount of 0.5. Singleton clones were defined as clones with 0 or 1 copy at C1D1, and non-singleton clones were defined as clones with 2 or more copies. Clones expanded in unsorted samples were annotated as CD4+, CD8+ or unknown by matching protein sequences in sorted samples from the same patient. Wilcoxon tests on paired samples were used to test diversity changes from C1D1 to C4D1. TCRdb carries this immuneACCESS record with in-frame sequences only. Its versions omit some clonotypes, under half of them owing to an unresolved V gene in the studies checked, with the rest unexplained. That table gives V, J and clone size, and the DNA gave D and trimming. The table for this sample lists fewer than 3,500 clones; under 85% of them were counted only once. The ten largest clones take up less than 25% of the sample.

This entry belongs to a study of PD-1 blockade in classical Hodgkin lymphoma (dated by TCRdb to about 2020). Regarding the complete study: Nivolumab dosing was 3 mg/kg intravenously every 2 weeks, continuing until either disease progression or unacceptable toxicity. The study used TCR beta sequencing and CyTOF to define a peripheral blood immune signature of response to PD-1 blockade in classical Hodgkin lymphoma. Study-level results and caveats: Diversity was lower in patients who began nivolumab less than 1 year after ASCT, so these patients were left out of later analyses to avoid confounding by immune reconstitution. Only a single clinical trial cohort was studied, and what caused the repertoire differences, possibly disease activity or prior therapy, remained undefined. A significant rise by C4D1 was seen in CD4+ but not CD8+ TCR diversity (p=0.0027 vs p=0.16), with the rise being most apparent in complete responders (p=0.02). Trial patients achieving complete response had baseline diversity similar to newly diagnosed patients, whereas partial responders and progressors had significantly lower diversity. Baseline TCR diversity was reported to be lower in newly diagnosed patients than in healthy donors, and even lower in relapsed/refractory patients.

The sample's time point label, decoded: cycle 4 day 1 (C4D1), after less than 7 weeks of nivolumab. Every trial patient had relapsed following autologous stem cell transplantation, and prior brentuximab vedotin exposure was what differed among cohorts A, B and C. Magnetic negative selection with a Miltenyi CD8+ T cell isolation kit was used to purify CD8+ T cells from thawed PBMCs. The trial cohort was composed of approximately 56 patients with relapsed/refractory classical Hodgkin lymphoma, for whom complete response, partial response or progressive disease was recorded as best overall response. Single-agent nivolumab was administered to trial patients in the multi-cohort phase II CheckMate 205 trial. An independent review committee assessed best overall response using the 2007 International Working Group response criteria. Trial PBMCs were collected just before the start of nivolumab (C1D1) and during therapy at cycle 2 day 1 and cycle 4 day 1. Peripheral blood was collected in 8 mL Vacutainer Cell Preparation Tubes, from which PBMCs were isolated by centrifugation and then cryopreserved. Purified CD4+ and CD8+ fractions were prepared only for cases in which an additional PBMC sample was available. Magnetically labelled cells were depleted on LS columns in a quadroMACS separator, and the flow-through was collected as the purified fraction.

V and J lose 0 bases and 0 bases, and a span of 14 bases separates them. The CDR3 sequence holds 17 residues, the cysteine and phenylalanine included. Kept here is only the CDR3 DNA, which spans 51 bases and is read in frame from base 1. CDR1 is given as SGDLS and CDR2 as YYNGEE, both from the germline V gene. The source is a human donor with classical Hodgkin lymphoma. The sequencing used CD8+ T cells from blood, collected before the fourth cycle of nivolumab. The V gene is TRBV9 and the J gene is TRBJ2-3; the D gene is perhaps TRBD2, from 5 matching bases. The sequenced DNA: TGTGCCAGCAGCGTAGGGTCGGGAATTACTAGCACAGATACGCAGTATTTT. Its protein product is CASSVGSGITSTDTQYF.